Shown below are 11 T cell receptor beta chains from a single sample sequenced in a study of T cells in Graves' hyperthyroidism and ophthalmopathy. TCR beta CDR3 regions were amplified from RNA transcripts. HTBI primers drove first-round RT-PCR of the TCR CDR3. TCRdb itself ran the multiplex PCR reads through MiXCR, one entry per CDR3 protein. This sample yields more than 500,000 distinct CDR3 sequences, of which roughly 14% are seen a single time; approximately 4.2% belongs to the top ten. Sequencing used blood. All receptors come from a woman aged 40 to 50 with Graves' ophthalmopathy.

The chain recombines TRBV6-2 or TRBV6-3 with TRBJ2-7, with 14 bases that match TRBD2. Unmatched junction bases numbered 8, after V lost 1 base and J lost 3 bases. Per germline, CDR1 MNHEY and CDR2 SVGEGT. This CDR3 has 18 amino acids. The CDR3 DNA reads as TGTGCCAGCAGTTACTGCCATGGACTAGCGGGAGGCATCTACGAGCAGTACTTC. It yields the protein CASSYCHGLAGGIYEQYF.

This clonotype was detected only a few times. The gene calls are TRBV4-3 and TRBJ1-1; 7 bases are a match to TRBD1. CDR1 is LGHNA and CDR2 is YSLEER in the germline V gene. J lost 0 bases, V lost 0 bases, and 4 bases had no gene match. The CDR3 runs to 16 residues. The CDR3 here is CASSQEPGGMNTEAFF. The CDR3 DNA reads TGCGCCAGCAGCCAAGAACCAGGGGGGATGAACACTGAAGCTTTCTTT.

This clonotype was recorded at least ten times. The chain carries TRBV12-3 or TRBV12-4 and TRBJ2-5, with 7 positions matching TRBD2. With V trimmed by 3 bases and J by 5 bases, 9 bases remained unmatched. The CDR3 is made up of 15 amino acids. CDR3 sequence (DNA): TGTGCCAGCAGTTTTGGCGGGAGAGGGTCGGAGACCCAGTACTTC. Its protein is CASSFGGRGSETQYF.

The rearrangement uses TRBV27 and TRBJ1-5; 10 nucleotides match TRBD1. Unmatched junction bases numbered 9, after V lost 5 bases and J lost 2 bases. This CDR3 has 17 residues. The germline V gene encodes CDR1 MNHEY and CDR2 SMNVEV (reference sequence). The CDR3 nucleotides are TGTGCCAGCAGTCCCCATTCCGGACAGGGGGGCAATCAGCCCCAGCATTTT. It specifies CASSPHSGQGGNQPQHF.

This chain links TRBV12-3 or TRBV12-4 with TRBJ2-7; D unresolved. V dropped 3 bases and J dropped 4 bases, with 16 bases sitting between them. The CDR3 loop spans 15 amino acids. Written as DNA, the CDR3 is TGTGCCAGCAGTTTCGGTCCAACACCTACGTACGAGCAGTACTTC. As protein: CASSFGPTPTYEQYF.

The rearrangement uses TRBV6-1 and TRBJ2-7; D may be TRBD1 (5 bases). The germline CDR1 and CDR2 sequences are MNHNS and SASEGT. V lost 6 bases, J lost 3 bases, and 9 bases lay in between. The CDR3 is 12 residues long. The CDR3: CASRVTVYEQYF. The CDR3 DNA is TGTGCCAGCAGGGTGACAGTCTACGAGCAGTACTTC.

This clonotype was observed many times. This CDR3 reads CASSRLWDTSSYEQYF. The DNA for the CDR3 is TGTGCCAGCAGCCGCCTCTGGGACACGAGCTCCTACGAGCAGTACTTC. The chain carries TRBV3-1 and TRBJ2-7; D perhaps matches TRBD1 (6 bases). The CDR3 spans 16 residues. Trimming cost V 4 bases and J 0 bases, with 16 bases left between them. CDR1 is LGHDT, CDR2 YNNKEL, per germline (reference sequence).

The chain combines TRBV5-1 with TRBJ1-2, with D perhaps TRBD1 (5 bases). Per germline, CDR1 SGHRS and CDR2 YFSETQ. This CDR3 spans 15 amino acids. Deletions cut 2 bases from V and 4 bases from J, with 15 bases between. CDR3 sequence reads: CASSFGQGLGYGYTF. The CDR3 DNA sequence: TGCGCCAGCAGCTTCGGTCAGGGCCTCGGCTATGGCTACACCTTC.

The chain couples TRBV12-3 or TRBV12-4 to TRBJ2-7; D tentatively fits TRBD1 or TRBD2 (6 bases each). V was cut by 3 bases and J by 4 bases, with 13 bases left in between. CDR3 length: 14 amino acids. The DNA of the CDR3 is TGTGCCAGCAGTTTGCGCGGGACACCTTACGAGCAGTACTTC. This translates into CASSLRGTPYEQYF.

This clonotype was counted many times. The V gene is TRBV7-3, the J gene TRBJ2-5, with 8 bases lining up with TRBD1. This CDR3 contains 16 residues. Trimming took 1 base from V and 5 from J; bases not matched to a gene: 9. Germline CDR1 is SGHTA and CDR2 is FQGTGA. The CDR3 is CASSLRGQGAGETQYF. CDR3 DNA: TGTGCCAGCAGCTTAAGGGGGCAGGGGGCCGGGGAGACCCAGTACTTC.

The sample holds many counts of this clonotype. J is TRBJ2-7 and V is TRBV6-5; unclear D gene. The V gene's germline CDR1 is MNHEY and CDR2 SVGAGI. The CDR3 is 11 amino acids. Trimming stripped 4 bases from V and 7 bases from J, with 8 bases between. The CDR3 nucleotides read TGTGCCAGCAGTTCCCACAGAGAGCAGTACTTC. Protein product: CASSSHREQYF.